The 15 T cell receptor beta chains listed next were all sequenced from one sample in a study of human T cells and chemical hapten exposure. The total RNA was obtained from whole blood that was not fractionated. TCRdb re-analysed the 5' RACE reads in MiXCR, keeping a single row per CDR3 protein. The table lists about 140,000 distinct CDR3 sequences, around 4% of them singletons, with over 1.3% in the top ten. The receptors here all came from a female donor in good health.

In this sample, this clonotype turned up a few times. The chain uses TRBV20-1 and TRBJ1-4; D is unclear. In germline, CDR1 is DFQATT, CDR2 SNEGSKA (reference sequence). The CDR3 is made up of 16 amino acids. The ends were cut back, 0 bases at V and 4 bases at J, with 15 bases in the middle. The CDR3 DNA follows: TGCAGTGCTAGAGATTGGGAGCGACTGGGTAATGAAAAACTGTTTTTT. This translates into CSARDWERLGNEKLFF.

This clonotype was observed at least ten times. V usage is TRBV29-1 and J usage is TRBJ2-1; D unresolved. Germline values: CDR1 SQVTM, CDR2 ANQGSEA. Trimming pared 4 bases from V and 8 bases from J, leaving 12 bases between. This CDR3 spans 12 amino acids. CDR3 sequence: CSVVSASHEQFF. The CDR3 DNA reads TGCAGCGTTGTTTCTGCCTCCCATGAGCAGTTCTTC.

This clonotype was detected many times. The chain joins TRBV7-9 to TRBJ2-3; 14 nucleotides match TRBD2. The V gene end was trimmed by 5 bases and the J gene end by 5 bases; junction bases not matched to a gene: 18. Germline assignment: CDR1 SEHNR and CDR2 FQNEAQ (reference sequence). This CDR3 is 20 amino acids long. The CDR3 sequence: CASSTESGLAGVYAEDTQYF. In DNA form, the CDR3 reads TGTGCCAGCAGCACGGAATCGGGACTAGCGGGGGTTTATGCAGAAGATACGCAGTATTTT.

In its sample, this clonotype was seen a few times. The rearrangement uses TRBV7-9 and TRBJ1-4; D gene uncertain. Trimming pared 1 base from V and 5 bases from J, leaving 20 bases between. This CDR3 contains 18 residues. Germline values: CDR1 SEHNR, CDR2 FQNEAQ (reference sequence). The CDR3 DNA reads as TGTGCCAGCAGCTTAGTACCGAACACGGGGATTGGGAATGAAAAACTGTTTTTT. Translation: CASSLVPNTGIGNEKLFF.

V gene TRBV2 combines with J gene TRBJ1-4, with 10 bases fitting TRBD1. The J segment lost 13 bases and the V segment lost 11 bases, leaving 10 bases of the junction unmatched. Germline CDR1 and CDR2: SNHLY and FYNNEI. This CDR3 contains 12 residues. The CDR3 DNA reads as TGTGCCTGCACCGGGACAGGGGTCGGACTGTTTTTT. Translation gives CACTGTGVGLFF.

This clonotype was observed at least ten times. This chain connects TRBV21-1 to TRBJ1-2; the table calls TRBD1, which could not be checked here. TRBV21-1 is a recognized pseudogene. The CDR3 consists of 16 residues. The CDR3 DNA reads as TGTGCCAGCAGCAAAGTGTGGGCAGGGTACAACTATGGCTACACCTTC. Translated, it gives CASSKVWAGYNYGYTF.

In this sample, this clonotype turned up many times. The chain has TRBV29-1 and TRBJ2-3; D perhaps matches TRBD1 (6 bases). With 3 bases removed from V and 6 bases from J, the gap between germline ends came to 10 bases. CDR3 length: 12 amino acids. In germline, CDR1 is SQVTM, CDR2 ANQGSEA. The CDR3 is CSVDGGEDTQYF. CDR3 sequence (DNA): TGCAGCGTTGATGGGGGCGAGGATACGCAGTATTTT.

The V gene is TRBV18, the J gene TRBJ2-7; 9 bases agree with TRBD1. CDR1 is KGHSH and CDR2 is LQKENI in the germline V gene. J was trimmed by 3 bases and V by 0 bases; bases with no gene match: 6. CDR3 length: 16 residues. CDR3 bases: TGTGCCAGCTCACCACCTACCGGGACAGGGAACTACGAGCAGTACTTC. Its translation: CASSPPTGTGNYEQYF.

This clonotype came up many times. CDR3 nucleotides: TGCGCCAGCAGCTCCTGGACTAGCGGGGGAACAGATACGCAGTATTTT. This translates into CASSSWTSGGTDTQYF. V is TRBV5-1 and J is TRBJ2-3, with TRBD2 matching over 13 bases. This CDR3 has 16 amino acids. The V segment lost 3 bases and the J segment 3 bases; nucleotides outside the gene matches: 4. Germline V gene lookup returns CDR1 SGHRS and CDR2 YFSETQ.

This clonotype was recorded at least ten times. V and J are TRBV7-2 and TRBJ2-1, with TRBD1 matching over 7 bases. Unmatched junction bases numbered 4, after V lost 1 base and J lost 4 bases. The CDR3 is 15 amino acids. The germline CDR1 and CDR2 sequences are SGHTA and FQGNSA. The CDR3 DNA reads TGTGCCAGCAGCTTAGTTGGGACAGAATACAATGAGCAGTTCTTC. Its translation is CASSLVGTEYNEQFF.

This clonotype was recorded a few times. V is TRBV6-2 or TRBV6-3 and J is TRBJ2-3; tentatively, D is TRBD2 (6 bases). The germline V gene has CDR1 MNHEY and CDR2 SVGEGT. The CDR3 totals 20 residues. Trimming took off 2 bases at V and 3 bases at J, with 27 bases between the two ends. The CDR3 spells CASSYRLGHWLASRTDTQYF. The DNA of the CDR3 is TGTGCCAGCAGTTACAGGTTGGGCCATTGGCTAGCGTCCCGTACAGATACGCAGTATTTT.

This clonotype came up a few times. This chain connects TRBV18 to TRBJ2-5; D unresolved. Germline CDR1 KGHSH, CDR2 LQKENI. V dropped 2 bases and J dropped 3 bases, with 10 bases sitting between them. CDR3 length: 14 amino acids. The CDR3 nucleotides read TGTGCCAGCTCACCAAGCTCTGGGGAAGAGACCCAGTACTTC. Translated, it gives CASSPSSGEETQYF.

This clonotype was seen ten or more times. J is TRBJ1-1 and V is TRBV18, with D unclear. V dropped 3 bases and J dropped 1 base, with 3 bases sitting between them. This CDR3 is built from 12 residues. CDR1 and CDR2 (germline): KGHSH, LQKENI. Here the CDR3 reads CASSPSNTEAFF. The CDR3 DNA sequence: TGTGCCAGCTCACCCTCGAACACTGAAGCTTTCTTT.

Details on this clonotype: A much larger clone is a single base away; this may be a read error. The V gene is TRBV6-5, the J gene TRBJ2-3, with 9 bases aligning to TRBD2. The CDR3 sequence is 16 residues long. CDR1 MNHEY and CDR2 SVGAGI come from the germline V gene. Losses at the gene ends were 2 bases for V and 9 bases for J; bases not matched to a gene: 12. The CDR3 DNA follows: TGTGCCAGCAGTTACGTCGGCGGGGGGGCGGGAGAGACGCAGTATTTT. Its translation is CASSYVGGGAGETQYF.

This clonotype was picked up many times. This sequence joins TRBV6-5 and TRBJ1-1; 7 bases match TRBD1. V shed 5 bases and J 0 bases; nucleotides not matched to a gene: 3. CDR3 length: 14 amino acids. Looked up from germline, CDR1 is MNHEY and CDR2 is SVGAGI. The CDR3 sequence is CASSNRGMNTEAFF. As DNA, the CDR3 is TGTGCCAGCAGTAACAGGGGTATGAACACTGAAGCTTTCTTT.